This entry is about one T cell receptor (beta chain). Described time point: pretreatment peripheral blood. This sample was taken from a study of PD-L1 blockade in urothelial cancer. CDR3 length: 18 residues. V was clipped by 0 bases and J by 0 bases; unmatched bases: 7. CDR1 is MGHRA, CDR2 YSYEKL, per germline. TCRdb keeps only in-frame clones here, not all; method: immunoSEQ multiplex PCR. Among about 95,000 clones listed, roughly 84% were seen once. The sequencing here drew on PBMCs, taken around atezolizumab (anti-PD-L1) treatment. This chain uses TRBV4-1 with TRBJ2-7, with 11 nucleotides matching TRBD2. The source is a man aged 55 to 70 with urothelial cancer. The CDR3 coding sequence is TGCGCCAGCAGCCAAGAAGGAATAGCGGGAGGGAGCTCCTACGAGCAGTACTTC. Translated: CASSQEGIAGGSSYEQYF.